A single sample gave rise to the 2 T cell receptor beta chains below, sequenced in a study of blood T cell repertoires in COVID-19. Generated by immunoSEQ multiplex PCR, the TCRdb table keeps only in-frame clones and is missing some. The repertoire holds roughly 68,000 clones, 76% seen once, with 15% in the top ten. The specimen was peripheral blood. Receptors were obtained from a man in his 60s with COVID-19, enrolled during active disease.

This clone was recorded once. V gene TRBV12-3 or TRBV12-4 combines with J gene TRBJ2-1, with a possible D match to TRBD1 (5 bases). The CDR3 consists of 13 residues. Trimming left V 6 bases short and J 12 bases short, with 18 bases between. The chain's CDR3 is CASSRKGLGMQFF. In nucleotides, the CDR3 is TGTGCCAGCAGCAGAAAGGGGTTAGGGATGCAGTTCTTC.

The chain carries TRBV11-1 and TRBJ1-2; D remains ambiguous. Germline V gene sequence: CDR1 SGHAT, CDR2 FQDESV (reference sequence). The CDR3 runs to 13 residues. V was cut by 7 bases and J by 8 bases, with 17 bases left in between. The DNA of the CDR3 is TGTGCCAGCACCCGAACAGCCTTCGAGGGCTACACCTTC. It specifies CASTRTAFEGYTF.